Given below is one TCR beta chain in context. The antigen remains unidentified. The assay was immunoSEQ multiplex PCR, and TCRdb's table has in-frame clones only and misses some. The sample includes 140,000 or so clones, about 88% of them seen just once. Sample time point: baseline pretreatment blood. The sample's treatment: 15 Gy SBRT to primary tumor, nephrectomy 4 weeks later. Serial blood draws occurred at baseline and 2 and 4 weeks post-SBRT. The entry originates in a study of radiation and T cells in renal cell carcinoma. Broader study findings: Baseline intratumoral clonotype presence is unknown without pretreatment biopsies.

Trimming shortened V by 4 bases and J by 4 bases, and 7 bases separated the two germline ends. Germline V CDR1 and CDR2: SGDLS, YYNGEE. The length of the CDR3 is 12 residues. This TCR was recovered from a woman in her forties or fifties with renal cell carcinoma. The chain links TRBV9 to TRBJ2-3; D gene ambiguous. This sample comprised blood, obtained from a patient whose treatment included radiotherapy and nephrectomy. DNA for the CDR3: TGTGCCAGCAGCACCCCCCCAGATACGCAGTATTTT. Amino acid sequence: CASSTPPDTQYF.